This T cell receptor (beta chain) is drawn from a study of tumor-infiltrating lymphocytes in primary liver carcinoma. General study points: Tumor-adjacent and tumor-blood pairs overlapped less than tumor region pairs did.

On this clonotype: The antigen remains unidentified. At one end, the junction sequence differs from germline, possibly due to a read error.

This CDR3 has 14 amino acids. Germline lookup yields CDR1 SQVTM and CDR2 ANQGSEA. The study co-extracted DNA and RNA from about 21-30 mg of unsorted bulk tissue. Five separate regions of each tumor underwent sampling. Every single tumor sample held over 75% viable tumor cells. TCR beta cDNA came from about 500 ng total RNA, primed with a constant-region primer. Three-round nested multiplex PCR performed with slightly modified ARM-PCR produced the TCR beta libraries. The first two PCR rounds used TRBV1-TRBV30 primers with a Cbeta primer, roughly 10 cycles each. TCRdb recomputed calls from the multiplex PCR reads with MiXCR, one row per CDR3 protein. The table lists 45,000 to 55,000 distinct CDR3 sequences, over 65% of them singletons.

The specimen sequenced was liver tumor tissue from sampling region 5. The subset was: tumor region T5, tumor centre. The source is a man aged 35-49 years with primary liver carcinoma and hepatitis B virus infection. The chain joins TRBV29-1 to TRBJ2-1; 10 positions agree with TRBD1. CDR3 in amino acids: CSGLPGQGMDDQFF. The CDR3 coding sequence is TGCAGCGGATTACCGGGACAGGGGATGGATGATCAGTTCTTC.